This TCR beta chain came from a study of early T cells in non-severe SARS-CoV-2 infection. About the study: Unsorted whole-blood RNA was sequenced in bulk, leaving chains unpaired. Whole-study results and caveats: Anti-spike CD8 responses were favored in VDJdb matching, and private and CD4 specificities were missed.

Individual cDNA molecules carried attached unique molecular identifiers. One entry per CDR3 protein results from TCRdb running MiXCR on the 5' RACE reads. The sample carries about 50,000 distinct CDR3 sequences, 11% recorded once. V gave up 2 bases and J gave up 2 bases; unmatched junction bases: 0. Germline V gene data show CDR1 as SQVTM and CDR2 as ANQGSEA. This CDR3 is built from 12 residues. With respect to this clonotype: Its antigen remains unknown.

Sequences were obtained from whole blood. The clonotype originates from an adult who was a healthcare worker with PCR-confirmed SARS-CoV-2 infection or an uninfected control (not recorded which). The V gene is TRBV29-1, the J gene TRBJ2-7, with 7 bases that match TRBD1. CDR3 sequence reads: CSVETGAYEQYF. CDR3 DNA: TGCAGCGTTGAAACAGGGGCCTACGAGCAGTACTTC.